These T cell receptor beta chains were read from a single sample in a study of OX40 agonist ivuxolimab in advanced cancers. Sequenced by immunoSEQ multiplex PCR; TCRdb stores in-frame clones only, minus some. The sample contains fewer than 85,000 clones, over 80% of which appear only once. The sequencing used CD4+ or CD8+ T cells sorted from blood, collected in a trial of the OX40 agonist ivuxolimab. The source is an adult with an advanced solid tumor such as melanoma, head and neck, liver or kidney cancer. CDR3s include the opening cysteine and the closing phenylalanine or tryptophan. The D gene is left open where the match is weak. For some rows the clone size is stated as once, few or many, or as a class when expanded; others skip it.

clone size: -; J gene: TRBJ1-2; CDR3 length: 14; D gene: -; V gene: TRBV10-3; CDR3 DNA: TGTGCCATCAGTGAGACAGGAGGAGGCCATGGCTACACCTTC; CDR3 protein: CAISETGGGHGYTF
clone size: -; J gene: TRBJ1-1; CDR3 length: 16; D gene: -; V gene: TRBV6-6; CDR3 DNA: TGTGCCAGCAGTTACGAAGTCTGGGGGGCGAACACTGAAGCTTTCTTT; CDR3 protein: CASSYEVWGANTEAFF
clone size: -; J gene: TRBJ2-7; CDR3 length: 13; D gene: TRBD1; V gene: TRBV5-8; CDR3 DNA: TGTGCCAGCACGACACAGGGGTCCTACGAGCAGTACTTC; CDR3 protein: CASTTQGSYEQYF
clone size: -; J gene: TRBJ1-1; CDR3 length: 12; D gene: TRBD1; V gene: TRBV29-1; CDR3 DNA: TGCAGCGGACAGGGGGCGAACACTGAAGCTTTCTTT; CDR3 protein: CSGQGANTEAFF
clone size: -; J gene: TRBJ2-7; CDR3 length: 15; D gene: TRBD2; V gene: TRBV10-1; CDR3 DNA: TGCGCCAGCAGTGAGTCACCCGGACTAGCGGGGGAGCAGTACTTC; CDR3 protein: CASSESPGLAGEQYF
clone size: -; J gene: TRBJ2-7; CDR3 length: 13; D gene: -; V gene: TRBV7-9; CDR3 DNA: TGTGCCAGCAACGGACAGTTCTCCTACGAGCAGTACTTC; CDR3 protein: CASNGQFSYEQYF
clone size: -; J gene: TRBJ2-2; CDR3 length: 18; D gene: TRBD2; V gene: TRBV10-1; CDR3 DNA: TGCGCCAGCAGTGAGGGGCTAGCGGGAGGGCCGCACACCGGGGAGCTGTTTTTT; CDR3 protein: CASSEGLAGGPHTGELFF
clone size: -; J gene: TRBJ2-5; CDR3 length: 12; D gene: -; V gene: TRBV4-1; CDR3 DNA: TGCGCCAGCAGCCAAGATTCGGGACCCCAGTACTTC; CDR3 protein: CASSQDSGPQYF
clone size: -; J gene: TRBJ1-2; CDR3 length: 15; D gene: -; V gene: TRBV30; CDR3 DNA: TGTGCCTGTCCGGGGGTTGGGCAGGGGAACTATGGCTACACCTTC; CDR3 protein: CACPGVGQGNYGYTF
clone size: few; J gene: TRBJ2-1; CDR3 length: 18; D gene: TRBD2; V gene: TRBV28; CDR3 DNA: TGTGCCAGCAGTTCGATGTTAGCGGGAGGGAGCTCCTACAATGAGCAGTTCTTC; CDR3 protein: CASSSMLAGGSSYNEQFF
clone size: -; J gene: TRBJ1-1; CDR3 length: 11; D gene: -; V gene: TRBV30; CDR3 DNA: TGTGCCTGGAGTCCAGTCACTGAAGCTTTCTTT; CDR3 protein: CAWSPVTEAFF
clone size: -; J gene: TRBJ2-2; CDR3 length: 17; D gene: TRBD1; V gene: TRBV2; CDR3 DNA: TGTGCCAGCAGTCAACCGAGGACAGGACCTAACACCGGGGAGCTGTTTTTT; CDR3 protein: CASSQPRTGPNTGELFF
clone size: -; J gene: TRBJ2-7; CDR3 length: 15; D gene: TRBD1; V gene: TRBV27; CDR3 DNA: TGTGCCAGCAGTTCCCACCGGGACAGATTTCCCGAGCAGTACTTC; CDR3 protein: CASSSHRDRFPEQYF
clone size: once; J gene: TRBJ1-2; CDR3 length: 16; D gene: TRBD1; V gene: TRBV7-9; CDR3 DNA: TGTGCCAGCAGCTTAGGGGGACAGGCCGGCTACTATGGCTACACCTTC; CDR3 protein: CASSLGGQAGYYGYTF
clone size: -; J gene: TRBJ1-1; CDR3 length: 16; D gene: -; V gene: TRBV5-6; CDR3 DNA: TGTGCCAGCAGCTTGTCATCCACGGGGCCAGGAACTGGAGCTTTCTTT; CDR3 protein: CASSLSSTGPGTGAFF
clone size: -; J gene: TRBJ2-1; CDR3 length: 15; D gene: -; V gene: TRBV11-2; CDR3 DNA: TGTGCCAGCAGCTTAGATTTGGGGGGTAGGGATGAGCAGTTCTTC; CDR3 protein: CASSLDLGGRDEQFF
clone size: -; J gene: TRBJ2-2; CDR3 length: 11; D gene: -; V gene: TRBV7-9; CDR3 DNA: TGTGCCACCCTAAGATCGGGGGAGCTGTTTTTT; CDR3 protein: CATLRSGELFF
clone size: -; J gene: TRBJ1-1; CDR3 length: 13; D gene: -; V gene: TRBV4-1; CDR3 DNA: TGCGCCAGCAGCCAAGATGGGAAGACTGAAGCTTTCTTT; CDR3 protein: CASSQDGKTEAFF
clone size: -; J gene: TRBJ2-7; CDR3 length: 17; D gene: TRBD2; V gene: TRBV7-9; CDR3 DNA: TGTGCCAGCAGCCCTATAACGGGGGGGGGCTCGGCATACGAGCAGTACTTC; CDR3 protein: CASSPITGGGSAYEQYF
clone size: -; J gene: TRBJ2-1; CDR3 length: 13; D gene: -; V gene: TRBV4-1; CDR3 DNA: TGCGCCAGCAGCCAGGCGTCTGGGTCTAAGCAGTTCTTC; CDR3 protein: CASSQASGSKQFF
clone size: -; J gene: TRBJ2-2; CDR3 length: 13; D gene: -; V gene: TRBV29-1; CDR3 DNA: TGCAGCGTTGAGGCAGGGAACACCGGGGAGCTGTTTTTT; CDR3 protein: CSVEAGNTGELFF
clone size: -; J gene: TRBJ1-6; CDR3 length: 14; D gene: TRBD1; V gene: TRBV4-1; CDR3 DNA: TGCGCCAGCAGCCCAGGACAGGGACCGTCACCCCTCCACTTT; CDR3 protein: CASSPGQGPSPLHF
clone size: -; J gene: TRBJ2-1; CDR3 length: 18; D gene: TRBD1; V gene: TRBV7-7; CDR3 DNA: TGTGCCAGCAGCTTAGGAGGCCTCCGGACAGGGGGGGGCGATGAGCAGTTCTTC; CDR3 protein: CASSLGGLRTGGGDEQFF
clone size: -; J gene: TRBJ1-5; CDR3 length: 15; D gene: -; V gene: TRBV5-5; CDR3 DNA: TGTGCCAGCAGCCCCTGGTGGCAGAACAATCAGCCCCAGCATTTT; CDR3 protein: CASSPWWQNNQPQHF
clone size: -; J gene: TRBJ2-7; CDR3 length: 14; D gene: -; V gene: TRBV5-1; CDR3 DNA: TGCGCCAGCAGCTTGGGTCAGAACAACTACGAGCAGTATTTC; CDR3 protein: CASSLGQNNYEQYF
clone size: -; J gene: TRBJ1-5; CDR3 length: 13; D gene: -; V gene: TRBV7-9; CDR3 DNA: TGTGCCAGCAGCCCCAACTTAAATCAGCCCCAGCATTTT; CDR3 protein: CASSPNLNQPQHF
clone size: -; J gene: TRBJ1-5; CDR3 length: 13; D gene: TRBD1; V gene: TRBV7-9; CDR3 DNA: TGTGCCAGCAGCTTAGGGACAGGGGGCCCCCAGCATTTT; CDR3 protein: CASSLGTGGPQHF
clone size: few; J gene: TRBJ1-3; CDR3 length: 15; D gene: -; V gene: TRBV4-1; CDR3 DNA: TGCGCCAGCAGCCAAGGCCCCTCCTCTGGAAACACCATATATTTT; CDR3 protein: CASSQGPSSGNTIYF
clone size: -; J gene: TRBJ1-6; CDR3 length: 14; D gene: -; V gene: TRBV4-2; CDR3 DNA: TGTGCCAGCAGCCAGGAGTTTGCGGGTTCCCCCCTCCACTTT; CDR3 protein: CASSQEFAGSPLHF
clone size: -; J gene: TRBJ2-5; CDR3 length: 16; D gene: -; V gene: TRBV14; CDR3 DNA: TGTGCCAGCAGCCAAGTGGTTAGCGGATTCGAAGAGACCCAGTACTTC; CDR3 protein: CASSQVVSGFEETQYF
clone size: -; J gene: TRBJ2-2; CDR3 length: 15; D gene: -; V gene: TRBV9; CDR3 DNA: TGTGCCAGCAGCGAAGGGGACCGATGGCCCGGGGAGCTGTTTTTT; CDR3 protein: CASSEGDRWPGELFF
clone size: -; J gene: TRBJ1-2; CDR3 length: 13; D gene: -; V gene: TRBV19; CDR3 DNA: TGTGCCAGTAGTTGGACAATCCACGAAGGCTACACCTTC; CDR3 protein: CASSWTIHEGYTF
clone size: -; J gene: TRBJ2-7; CDR3 length: 14; D gene: -; V gene: TRBV12-2; CDR3 DNA: TGTGCAAGTCGCTTCGACTCCGTTGGACTAGGGGAGTACTTC; CDR3 protein: CASRFDSVGLGEYF
clone size: -; J gene: TRBJ2-1; CDR3 length: 13; D gene: -; V gene: TRBV6-1; CDR3 DNA: TGTGCCAGCAGTCCCCGCGGACAGTCGGAGCAGTTCTTC; CDR3 protein: CASSPRGQSEQFF
clone size: -; J gene: TRBJ2-7; CDR3 length: 16; D gene: TRBD1; V gene: TRBV15; CDR3 DNA: TGTGCCACCAGCAGACCCTCGACAGGGGCGGGATACGAGCAGTACTTC; CDR3 protein: CATSRPSTGAGYEQYF
clone size: -; J gene: TRBJ2-5; CDR3 length: 15; D gene: TRBD1; V gene: TRBV2; CDR3 DNA: TGTGCCAGCAGTCGCCGGGACAGGAGGGGAGAGACCCAGTACTTC; CDR3 protein: CASSRRDRRGETQYF
clone size: -; J gene: TRBJ2-3; CDR3 length: 18; D gene: -; V gene: TRBV19; CDR3 DNA: TGTGCCAGTAGTATCTGGTCCCGTCGGATGCCTAGCACAGATACGCAGTATTTT; CDR3 protein: CASSIWSRRMPSTDTQYF
clone size: -; J gene: TRBJ2-3; CDR3 length: 15; D gene: -; V gene: TRBV2; CDR3 DNA: TGTGCCAGCAGTGCGGGAGCTTCTAGCACAGATACGCAGTATTTT; CDR3 protein: CASSAGASSTDTQYF
clone size: -; J gene: TRBJ2-7; CDR3 length: 16; D gene: -; V gene: TRBV4-2; CDR3 DNA: TGTGCCAGCAGCCAAGATCAAGAGGGGTTCACCTACGAGCAGTACTTC; CDR3 protein: CASSQDQEGFTYEQYF
clone size: once; J gene: TRBJ2-7; CDR3 length: 13; D gene: -; V gene: TRBV29-1; CDR3 DNA: TGCAGCGTTACGGTGGGGACACTCTACGAGCAGTACTTC; CDR3 protein: CSVTVGTLYEQYF
clone size: -; J gene: TRBJ2-3; CDR3 length: 16; D gene: -; V gene: TRBV4-2; CDR3 DNA: TGTGCCAGCAGCCAAGAATGGGACCCGGGGGCAGATACGCAGTATTTT; CDR3 protein: CASSQEWDPGADTQYF
clone size: once; J gene: TRBJ2-1; CDR3 length: 13; D gene: -; V gene: TRBV14; CDR3 DNA: TGTGCCAGCAGGGACAGAAACTACAATGAGCAGTTCTTC; CDR3 protein: CASRDRNYNEQFF